Following are 10 T cell receptor beta chains from one sample sequenced in a study of cytomegalovirus exposure and HLA in healthy donors. The PCR employed 60 Vbeta primers together with 13 Jbeta primers. Some clones are missing from TCRdb's copy, which holds only in-frame ones; the method was immunoSEQ multiplex PCR. The sample consists of about 100,000 clones, around 80% of them appearing once. Sequencing input: PBMCs. The receptors stem from a woman aged 55-70 years in good health and CMV-seronegative.

This chain links TRBV6-6 with TRBJ2-1, with 11 bases identical to TRBD2. The trim removed 0 bases at V and 9 bases at J, leaving 7 bases unmatched. Per germline, CDR1 MNHNY and CDR2 SVGAGI (reference sequence). The CDR3 sequence is 16 residues long. The CDR3 spells CASSYSISGRAGEQFF. For the CDR3, the DNA is TGTGCCAGCAGTTACTCGATTAGCGGGAGGGCCGGTGAGCAGTTCTTC.

CDR3 sequence (DNA): TGTGCCAGCAGCACGCCCAGTGGTGGCACAGATACGCAGTATTTT. Translated: CASSTPSGGTDTQYF. The rearrangement links TRBV7-9 to TRBJ2-3; no firm D call. CDR3 length equals 15 residues. The germline V gene encodes CDR1 SEHNR and CDR2 FQNEAQ (reference sequence). Trimming took 5 bases from V and 1 from J, leaving 13 bases between them.

This clone was detected only once. V gene TRBV27 combines with J gene TRBJ1-3; D is unresolved. The CDR3 contains 11 residues. V was clipped by 8 bases and J by 7 bases, with 9 bases between them. Germline loops: CDR1 MNHEY, CDR2 SMNVEV (reference sequence). In DNA, the CDR3 is TGTGCCAGCCTCTACCGGAACACCATATATTTT. Amino acids: CASLYRNTIYF.

This sequence joins TRBV5-4 and TRBJ1-3, with 7 bases aligning to TRBD1. The CDR3 covers 15 residues. The J segment lost 2 bases and the V segment lost 3 bases, leaving 5 bases of the junction unmatched. The germline V gene has CDR1 SGHNT and CDR2 YYREEE (reference sequence). The CDR3 sequence: CASSSRQGAGNTIYF. CDR3 nucleotides: TGTGCCAGCAGCTCGAGACAGGGAGCTGGAAACACCATATATTTT.

The rearrangement uses TRBV9 and TRBJ2-5; tentatively, D is TRBD2 (6 bases). The CDR3 length is 16 residues. Per germline, CDR1 SGDLS and CDR2 YYNGEE. Trimming shortened V by 0 bases and J by 0 bases, and 12 bases separated the two germline ends. In DNA, the CDR3 is TGTGCCAGCAGCGTAGCAGGCGGGAACAACCAAGAGACCCAGTACTTC. It encodes CASSVAGGNNQETQYF.

This rearrangement joins TRBV6-1 to TRBJ2-5; D not resolved. Trimming took 11 bases from V and 2 from J, leaving 18 bases between them. The germline V gene encodes CDR1 MNHNS and CDR2 SASEGT. CDR3 length: 14 amino acids. CDR3 DNA sequence: TGTGCCGTCCTCCCCCTGACAAAACAAGAGACCCAGTACTTC. It yields the protein CAVLPLTKQETQYF.

This rearrangement joins TRBV2 to TRBJ2-7, with D tentatively TRBD1 (5 bases). Trimming pared 5 bases from V and 5 bases from J, leaving 16 bases between. CDR1 SNHLY and CDR2 FYNNEI come from the germline V gene. There are 14 residues in the CDR3. The CDR3 region has the DNA TGTGCCAGCAGTTCTCAGGGCGTGGGCAACGAGCAGTACTTC. Translation gives CASSSQGVGNEQYF.

CDR3 DNA: TGCGCCAGCAGCTTGGAACCGGGACTGGGGGGCACAGATACGCAGTATTTT. The encoded protein is CASSLEPGLGGTDTQYF. J is TRBJ2-3 and V is TRBV5-1; the D gene is possibly TRBD2 (6 bases). V shed 0 bases and J shed 1 base, with 15 bases lying between them. This CDR3 has 17 residues. Germline V gene lookup returns CDR1 SGHRS and CDR2 YFSETQ.

J is TRBJ2-5 and V is TRBV5-6, with 9 bases lining up with TRBD1. The length of the CDR3 is 15 residues. V shed 4 bases and J 5 bases; nucleotides not matched to a gene: 9. The germline gives CDR1 SGHDT, CDR2 YYEEEE. CDR3 coding DNA: TGTGCCAGCAGCACGTTACAGGGGGCGAGGGAGACCCAGTACTTC. Its protein product is CASSTLQGARETQYF. Based on the CDR3 plus reference TRBV5-6 and TRBJ2-5, the full variable domain is DAGVTQSPTHLIKTRGQQVTLRCSPKSGHDTVSWYQQALGQGPQFIFQYYEEEERQRGNFPDRFSGHQFPNYSSELNVNALLLGDSALYLCASSTLQGARETQYFGPGTRLLVL.

This chain connects TRBV30 to TRBJ2-5; 16 bases are a match to TRBD2. The CDR3 length is 17 residues. J gave up 4 bases and V 3 bases, and 8 bases lay outside the gene matches. Germline CDR1 reads GTSNPN; CDR2 reads SVGIG (reference sequence). The CDR3 coding sequence is TGTGCCTGGAGCTCCGGGACTAGCGGGAGGGCAGGAGAGACCCAGTACTTC. It translates to CAWSSGTSGRAGETQYF.